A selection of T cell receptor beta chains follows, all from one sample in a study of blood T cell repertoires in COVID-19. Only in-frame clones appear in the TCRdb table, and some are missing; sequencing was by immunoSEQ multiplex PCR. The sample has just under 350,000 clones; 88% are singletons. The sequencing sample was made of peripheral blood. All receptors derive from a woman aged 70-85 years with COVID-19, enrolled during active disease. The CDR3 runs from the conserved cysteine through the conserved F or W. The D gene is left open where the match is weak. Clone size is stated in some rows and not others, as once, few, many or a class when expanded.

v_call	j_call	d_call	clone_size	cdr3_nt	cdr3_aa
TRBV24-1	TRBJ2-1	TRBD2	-	TGTGCCACCAGTGATTTCGGTCAACTAGCGGGGGACAATGAGCAGTTCTTC	CATSDFGQLAGDNEQFF
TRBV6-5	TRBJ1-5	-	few	TGTGCCAGCAGTACTTTCCCCGGACGGGGGCAGCCCCAGCATTTT	CASSTFPGRGQPQHF
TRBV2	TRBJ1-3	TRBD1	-	TGTGCCAGCAGTGAAGTCGGACAGGGGGTTGGAAACACCATATATTTT	CASSEVGQGVGNTIYF
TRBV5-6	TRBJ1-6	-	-	TGTGCCAGCAGCTTGGTCCAGGGCCTGAATTCACCCCTCCACTTT	CASSLVQGLNSPLHF
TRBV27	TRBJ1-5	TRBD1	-	TGTGCCAGCAGTTCCACCGGGACAGGGAATCAGCCCCAGCATTTT	CASSSTGTGNQPQHF
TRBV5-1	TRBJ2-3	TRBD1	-	TGCGCCAGCAGCCCCCCGGGGACAGGGGATGTTACGCAGTATTTT	CASSPPGTGDVTQYF
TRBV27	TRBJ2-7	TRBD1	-	TGTGCCAGCAGTTTGAAAGGGACAGGGACTTACGAGCAGTACTTC	CASSLKGTGTYEQYF
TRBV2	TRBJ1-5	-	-	TGTGCCGTGGCTACAGGCGGTTATAGCAATCAGCCCCAGCATTTT	CAVATGGYSNQPQHF
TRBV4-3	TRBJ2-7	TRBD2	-	TGCGCCAGCAGCCAAGATATGGGCGGGGGGGGCCTTTTCGAGCAGTACTTC	CASSQDMGGGGLFEQYF
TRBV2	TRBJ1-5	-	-	TGTGCCAGCAGTGACGCAGGGATCCACCAGCCCCAGCATTTT	CASSDAGIHQPQHF
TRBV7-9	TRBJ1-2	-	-	TGTGCCAGCAGCTTACATACAGGGATACTTAACTATGGCTACACCTTC	CASSLHTGILNYGYTF
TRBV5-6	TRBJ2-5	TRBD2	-	TGTGCCAGCAGCTTGTTTAGCGGGGGATTTCAAGAGACCCAGTACTTC	CASSLFSGGFQETQYF
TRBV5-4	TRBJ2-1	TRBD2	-	TGTGCCAGCAGCGGCAGACTAGCGGGGGGTAATGGCCATGAGCAGTTCTTC	CASSGRLAGGNGHEQFF
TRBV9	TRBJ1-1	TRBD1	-	TGTGCCAGCAGCCTTGGGACAGGGGGGTACACTGAAGCTTTCTTT	CASSLGTGGYTEAFF
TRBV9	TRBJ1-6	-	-	TGTGCCAGCAGCGTAGCTGCGGAAAGCTATAATTCACCCCTCCACTTT	CASSVAAESYNSPLHF
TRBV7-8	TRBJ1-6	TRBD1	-	TGTGCCAGCAGCTCCAGGGGGCAGGGATATAATTCACCCCTCCACTTT	CASSSRGQGYNSPLHF
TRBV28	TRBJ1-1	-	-	TGTGCCAGCAGTCGTGGGACATTTGGTGAAGCTTTCTTT	CASSRGTFGEAFF
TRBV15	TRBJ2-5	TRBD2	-	TGTGCCACCAGCTCCCGGGGGGGAACGGAGACCCAGTACTTC	CATSSRGGTETQYF
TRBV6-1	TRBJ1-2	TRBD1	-	TGTGCCAGCAGTGAAGGGACAGGGGGCGGCGGCTACACCTTC	CASSEGTGGGGYTF
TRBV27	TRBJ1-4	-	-	TGTGCCAGCAGTTATTGGGCCGATAATGAAAAACTGTTTTTT	CASSYWADNEKLFF
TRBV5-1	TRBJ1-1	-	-	TGCGCCAGCAGCCTAACTAGCATACTGAACACTGAAGCTTTCTTT	CASSLTSILNTEAFF
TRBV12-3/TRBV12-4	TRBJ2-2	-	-	TGTGCCAGCAGTTTATACAGGGCGACGGAGCTGTTTTTT	CASSLYRATELFF
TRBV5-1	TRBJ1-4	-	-	TGCGCCAGCAGCTTGGATGAGGGGGTTAATGAAAAACTGTTTTTT	CASSLDEGVNEKLFF
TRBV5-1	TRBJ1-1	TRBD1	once	TGCGCCAGCAGCTCCACCGGGACAGGTAACACTGAAGCTTTCTTT	CASSSTGTGNTEAFF
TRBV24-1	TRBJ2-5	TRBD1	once	TGTGCCACCAGTGATCCGACAGGGGCTAGAGAGACCCAGTACTTC	CATSDPTGARETQYF
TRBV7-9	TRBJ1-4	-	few	TGTGCCAGCAGCCTTGGTCAAAACAGGGAATATAATGAAAAACTGTTTTTT	CASSLGQNREYNEKLFF
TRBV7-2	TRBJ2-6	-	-	TGTGCCAGCAGCCCCACAGGCTCCGGGGCCAACGTCCTGACTTTC	CASSPTGSGANVLTF
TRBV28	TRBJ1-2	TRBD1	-	TGTGCCAGCAACGAGGACAGGCCGACGGATTTGAGCTTC	CASNEDRPTDLSF
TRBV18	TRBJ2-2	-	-	TGTGCCAGCTCACCATCAAGGGCAGGGCAAAACACCGGGGAGCTGTTTTTT	CASSPSRAGQNTGELFF
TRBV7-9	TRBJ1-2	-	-	TGTGCCAGCAGCGACCCCTGGAGCTATGGCTACACCTTC	CASSDPWSYGYTF
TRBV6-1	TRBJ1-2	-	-	TGTGCCAGCAGTGAACTCCCCGGGGGCTACACCTTC	CASSELPGGYTF
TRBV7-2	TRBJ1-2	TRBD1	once	TGTGCCAGCAGCTTTCAGGGGGCTGGTGGCTACACCTTC	CASSFQGAGGYTF
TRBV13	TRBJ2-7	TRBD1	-	TGTGCCAGCAGCTCTTGGGACAGACACGAGCAGTACTTC	CASSSWDRHEQYF
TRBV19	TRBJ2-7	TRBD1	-	TGTGCCAGTAGTATGACAGGGGCCTCCTACGAGCAGTACTTC	CASSMTGASYEQYF
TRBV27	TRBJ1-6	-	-	TGTGCCAGCACTAAGGCCCTTGGGAGCTCCTATAATTCACCCCTCCACTTT	CASTKALGSSYNSPLHF
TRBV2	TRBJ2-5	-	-	TGTGCCAGCAGTGGATTGGGGGGTATAGAGACCCAGTACTTC	CASSGLGGIETQYF
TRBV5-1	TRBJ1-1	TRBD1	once	TGCGCCAGCAGCCTACAGGGGGCCAGATGGAACACTGAAGCTTTCTTT	CASSLQGARWNTEAFF
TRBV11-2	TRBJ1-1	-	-	TGTGCCAGCAGCTTAGCAGTCTCTGAAGCTTTCTTT	CASSLAVSEAFF
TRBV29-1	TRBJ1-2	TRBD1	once	TGCAGCGGGAGCAGGGGGGCCGCTTCGGAAGATGGCTACACCTTC	CSGSRGAASEDGYTF
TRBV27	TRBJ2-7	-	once	TGTGCCAGCAGTCACCAGGGATTTCAATCCTACGAGCAGTACTTC	CASSHQGFQSYEQYF
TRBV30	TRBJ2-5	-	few	TGTGCCTGGAGTGTACGACGGCAGGGGGGCCTAATGACCCAGTACTTC	CAWSVRRQGGLMTQYF
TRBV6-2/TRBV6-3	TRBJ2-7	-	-	TGTGCCAGCAGTCAGACAGTATACGAGCAGTACTTC	CASSQTVYEQYF
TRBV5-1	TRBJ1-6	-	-	TGCGCCAGCAGCTTGTTCCCTCCGGTCCACCCTACGAGCTCCTATAATTCACCCCTCCACTTT	CASSLFPPVHPTSSYNSPLHF
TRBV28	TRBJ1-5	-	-	TGTGCCAGCAGCCCTAAAAGATTAGCCCAGCATTTT	CASSPKRLAQHF
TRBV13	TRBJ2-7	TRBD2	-	TGTGCCAGCAGCGCGGGACTAACGCCCTCCTACGAGCAGTACTTC	CASSAGLTPSYEQYF